This T cell receptor (beta chain) was sequenced in a study of blood T cell repertoires in COVID-19 (dated by TCRdb to the early 2020s). Concerning the study at large: Collaborator samples came from the United States, Italy and Spain and covered acute and convalescent phases of COVID-19. The samples were drawn from the first 160 participants of the ongoing ImmuneRACE study and from about 1,200 subjects provided by 6 global collaborators. Where available, HLA class I and class II types were taken from metadata supplied by the sample provider and were not determined by assay-based typing. The repertoires were made available in a free public database intended to serve as a resource for research on the immune response to SARS-CoV-2. Nearly every sample came with metadata listing a de-identified subject ID, COVID-19 status, age in years and sex. The dataset comprised deeply sampled blood TCRbeta repertoires from subjects exposed to, actively infected with, or recovered from COVID-19. The prospective study material was composed of cDNA or gDNA derived from T cells, B-cell-depleted T cells, or PBMCs.

Notes on this clone: Its antigen remains unidentified. No base-level quality is on record; no much larger clone is a single base apart.

Beyond this particular receptor, the publication reports: How much clinical and demographic metadata was included differed by source and by participant, and the metadata was provided uncurated.

Participants in the prospective study were aged roughly 18 to 89 years, lived in under 30 United States geographic areas, and enrolled through a virtual design. In the prospective study, cohorts were assigned on the basis of participant-reported clinical history obtained from a screening survey and a study questionnaire. ImmuneRACE Cohort 3 recovered participants were defined by two consecutive negative NP/OP PCR tests, healthcare professional clearance, or symptom resolution. In the prospective study, whole blood, serum and a nasopharyngeal or oropharyngeal swab were collected from each participant by mobile phlebotomists. Over a 2-month period, participants in the prospective study had the option of providing additional blood draws and questionnaires. Before DNA extraction, blood samples from the prospective study were shipped at room temperature or frozen. The immunoSEQ Assay, a bias-controlled multiplex PCR, was used to amplify TCRbeta CDR3 regions from genomic DNA. As for how the authors treated the data: The number of nucleated cells in each sample was estimated from the amplification of reference gene primers within the assay. To quantify the absolute abundance of each unique TCRbeta CDR3 rearrangement, sequence reads were collapsed and filtered. For each sample, productive Simpson clonality was calculated as the square root of Simpson's diversity index over productive rearrangements. As stored in TCRdb, this immuneACCESS dataset retains in-frame rearrangements with V and J assigned. A fraction of the clones does not appear; measured against another copy, unresolved V genes explain less than half of the discrepancy, and the remainder lacks a known reason. V and J calls and clone size are those listed in that table; D and trimming were worked out from the DNA. A total of about 150,000 clones appear in this sample, around 87% of them only once. 6.6% of the sample belongs to the ten largest clones.

Including cysteine and phenylalanine, the CDR3 has 12 amino acids. Only the CDR3 DNA is retained, 36 bases long and in frame from the first base. Trimming costs V 5 bases and J 6 bases, and their ends lie 9 bases apart. For CDR1 and CDR2, the germline V gene lists SGHAT and FQNNGV. The chain was built from TRBV11-2 and TRBJ2-3; a weak D assignment points to TRBD1 (6 bases agree). Sample: PBMCs or T cells enriched from blood (not recorded which). This receptor was taken from a woman aged 45-59 years who had recovered from COVID-19. The sequenced DNA is TGTGCCAGCAGCCCTGGGGGCGATACGCAGTATTTT. It encodes CASSPGGDTQYF.